This entry lists 28 T cell receptor beta chains sequenced from one sample in a study of molecular identifiers for immune sequencing clone quantification. TCRdb analysed the PCR reads with MiXCR anew, one entry per CDR3 protein. The sample carries nearly 650,000 distinct CDR3 sequences, 25% recorded once. Sequenced: naive CD8+ T cells from blood, with Jurkat cell RNA spiked in. As for subset: FACS-sorted CD8+CD4-CCR7+CD45RA+ naive T cells. The receptors stem from a human donor in good health. Some libraries in this study had Jurkat cell RNA spiked in.

This clonotype was seen only a few times. The chain links TRBV4-3 to TRBJ1-1; D uncertain. Germline loops: CDR1 LGHNA, CDR2 YSLEER. CDR3 length equals 16 residues. V was cut by 0 bases and J by 1 base, with 12 bases left in between. CDR3 region: CASSQDLPVRNTEAFF. In nucleotides, the CDR3 is TGCGCCAGCAGCCAAGATCTGCCTGTGAGGAACACTGAAGCTTTCTTT.

This clonotype occurred a few times. V is TRBV28 and J is TRBJ2-1, with TRBD2 matching 9 bases. CDR3 length: 14 residues. Trimming at V came to 8 bases and at J to 9 bases, leaving 11 bases not matched to a gene. CDR1 is MDHEN, CDR2 SYDVKM, per germline. CDR3 residues: CASLTREGRSEQFF. CDR3 DNA: TGTGCCAGCCTGACGCGGGAGGGCCGTAGTGAGCAGTTCTTC.

This clonotype was seen a few times. The CDR3 region is CASSLNLYEQYF. DNA of the CDR3: TGTGCCAGCAGCTTAAATTTATACGAGCAGTACTTC. The chain has TRBV7-2 and TRBJ2-7, with D hard to call. The CDR3 covers 12 residues. Germline CDR1 reads SGHTA; CDR2 reads FQGNSA. V lost 2 bases and J lost 4, with 6 bases in between.

As regards this clonotype: The missing conserved phenylalanine or tryptophan at the end of this CDR3 makes a read error likely. This sequence joins TRBV11-2 and TRBJ2-5, with TRBD2 as a possible D gene (6 bases). Germline V CDR1 and CDR2: SGHAT, FQNNGV. V was clipped by 0 bases and J by 5 bases, with 16 bases between them. The CDR3 has 16 residues. CDR3 sequence: CASSLDPTGEEETQYS. The CDR3 nucleotides are TGTGCCAGCAGCTTAGACCCTACGGGGGAGGAGGAGACCCAGTACTCC.

Concerning this clonotype itself: At one end the junction does not follow the germline gene, possibly because of a read error. The CDR3 sequence: CASSYERWGDQPPHF. The DNA of the CDR3 is TGTGCCAGCAGTTACGAGAGATGGGGGGATCAGCCCCCGCATTTT. The chain uses TRBV6-6 and TRBJ1-5; a weak D match, TRBD1 (5 bases). This CDR3 is built from 15 residues. The germline CDR1 and CDR2 sequences are MNHNY and SVGAGI (reference sequence).

Note on this clonotype: A much larger clone lies one base from this, so it may be a read error. The chain joins TRBV20-1 to TRBJ1-1; D is possibly TRBD1 (6 bases). Trimming pared 3 bases from V and 1 base from J, leaving 24 bases between. Germline loops: CDR1 DFQATT, CDR2 SNEGSKA (reference sequence). There are 18 residues in the CDR3. The CDR3 region has the DNA TGCAGTGCTAGCCGACGAGTTAAAAACAGGGCCCAGAACACTGAAGCTTTCTTT. Its translation: CSASRRVKNRAQNTEAFF.

This clonotype showed up just a few times. Because the CDR3's place on the DNA is in doubt, the DNA is left out and the CDR3 is given as listed by TCRdb. This CDR3 is CISVPEDPGTIDHEQYF. This chain links TRBV7-5 with TRBJ2-7; the D call in the table, TRBD1, was not verified against the DNA. TRBV7-5 is listed as a pseudogene. The CDR3 spans 17 residues, counting both ends.

As regards this clonotype: Given a much more abundant clone one base away, this may be a read error. V and J are TRBV5-6 and TRBJ1-2; no reliable D call. V was trimmed by 0 bases and J by 3 bases, leaving 9 bases between them. The CDR3 has 14 residues. Germline lookup yields CDR1 SGHDT and CDR2 YYEEEE. Here the CDR3 reads CASSLGPAHYGYTF. DNA of the CDR3: TGTGCCAGCAGCTTGGGGCCGGCGCACTATGGCTACACCTTC.

CDR3 DNA sequence: TGTGCCAGCAGTTATCCCAGGGGCTGGGCCCCCTACGAGCAGTACTTC. Translation gives CASSYPRGWAPYEQYF. The chain carries TRBV6-2 or TRBV6-3 and TRBJ2-7; the D gene is possibly TRBD1 (6 bases). The V gene lost 3 bases and the J gene lost 2 bases, with 17 bases spanning the gap. This CDR3 is built from 16 residues. From germline, CDR1 is MNHEY and CDR2 SVGEGT.

This clonotype appeared many times. The J gene is TRBJ1-4, the V gene TRBV20-1; D is undetermined. CDR1 and CDR2 (germline): DFQATT, SNEGSKA (reference sequence). V was trimmed by 2 bases and J by 0 bases, leaving 7 bases between them. The CDR3 spans 14 residues. The CDR3 coding sequence is TGCAGTGCTAGACGGCATGCAACTAATGAAAAACTGTTTTTT. The encoded protein is CSARRHATNEKLFF.

The J gene is TRBJ1-4, the V gene TRBV29-1; D remains unclear. Trimming shortened V by 3 bases and J by 8 bases, and 16 bases separated the two germline ends. Looked up from germline, CDR1 is SQVTM and CDR2 is ANQGSEA. This CDR3 comprises 14 residues. For the CDR3, the DNA is TGCAGCGTTGACAGGTTCCTAGAGGACGAAAAACTGTTTTTT. This gives the protein CSVDRFLEDEKLFF.

A single count supports this clonotype. The conserved final phenylalanine or tryptophan is absent from the CDR3, which likely points to a read error. The rearrangement links TRBV9 to TRBJ1-2; no definite D call. This CDR3 comprises 10 residues. The ends were cut back, 7 bases at V and 2 bases at J, with 3 bases in the middle. Germline values: CDR1 SGDLS, CDR2 YYNGEE. CDR3 protein: CASGNYGYTL. The CDR3 coding sequence is TGTGCCAGCGGGAACTATGGCTACACCTTA.

This clonotype was counted many times. The V and J genes are TRBV28 and TRBJ1-1, with D unclear. CDR3 length: 13 residues. The V end lost 2 bases, the J end lost 7 bases, and 11 bases lay between the germline ends. Germline assignment: CDR1 MDHEN and CDR2 SYDVKM. Here the CDR3 DNA reads TGTGCCAGCAGTTTACGAACCGGGGTTGAAGCTTTCTTT. It translates to CASSLRTGVEAFF.

The chain is built from TRBV7-9 and TRBJ2-7; D gene ambiguous. There are 13 residues in the CDR3. Trimming removed 5 bases at V and 3 bases at J, with 11 bases between. CDR1 and CDR2 (germline): SEHNR, FQNEAQ (reference sequence). CDR3 DNA sequence: TGTGCCAGCAGCGGCCTTGGAATCTACGAGCAGTACTTC. Translated, it gives CASSGLGIYEQYF.

This clonotype was recorded many times. The J gene is TRBJ1-4, the V gene TRBV7-6; D not resolved. The CDR3 length is 15 residues. Germline V gene lookup returns CDR1 SGHVS and CDR2 FNYEAQ. V was trimmed by 1 base and J by 0 bases, leaving 6 bases between them. The CDR3 region has the DNA TGTGCCAGCAGCTTAGAAGGAGCAACTAATGAAAAACTGTTTTTT. This translates into CASSLEGATNEKLFF.

Notes on this clonotype: One base away lies a much larger clone, so this may be a sequencing read error. V gene TRBV5-3 combines with J gene TRBJ2-7; 7 positions agree with TRBD1. TRBV5-3 is given ORF status, its function remaining uncertain. CDR3 size: 14 residues. CDR3 DNA sequence: TGTGCCAGCAGGGGGTCGGGGACCTCCTACGAGCAGTCCTTC. Amino acids: CASRGSGTSYEQSF.

In its sample, this clonotype was seen many times. The V and J genes are TRBV5-6 and TRBJ2-3, with D maybe TRBD1 (5 bases). CDR1 is SGHDT, CDR2 YYEEEE, per germline. V shed 3 bases and J shed 4 bases, with 9 bases lying between them. CDR3 length: 13 amino acids. The CDR3 DNA is TGTGCCAGCAGCTCTGGACAATCAGATACGCAGTATTTT. Its translation is CASSSGQSDTQYF.

The CDR3 loop reads CASSQENRVGPLYNEQFF. The CDR3 region has the DNA TGTGCCAGCAGCCAAGAAAATAGGGTCGGTCCCCTCTACAATGAGCAGTTCTTC. The chain recombines TRBV3-1 with TRBJ2-1; D gene unclear. The CDR3 totals 18 residues. From germline, CDR1 is LGHDT and CDR2 YNNKEL (reference sequence). V was clipped by 0 bases and J by 3 bases, with 18 bases between them.

This clonotype has a count of ten or more. CDR3 nucleotide sequence: TGCGCCAGCAGCCAAGATTGGGGGGGTGAAGCTTTCTTT. This translates into CASSQDWGGEAFF. The chain is built from TRBV4-1 and TRBJ1-1; perhaps TRBD1 as D (5 bases). CDR3 length: 13 amino acids. The V end lost 0 bases, the J end lost 7 bases, and 9 bases lay between the germline ends. CDR1 is MGHRA and CDR2 is YSYEKL in the germline V gene.

The rearrangement uses TRBV7-9 and TRBJ1-2; TRBD1 matches 7 bases. This CDR3 has 15 residues. Germline V gene lookup returns CDR1 SEHNR and CDR2 FQNEAQ (reference sequence). After removal of 5 bases from V and 8 bases from J, the junction contained 14 bases not matched to a gene. The chain's CDR3 is CASSTTGQDPPGYTF. The CDR3 DNA reads TGTGCCAGCAGCACAACTGGACAGGACCCTCCCGGCTACACCTTC.

This clonotype has at least ten counts. DNA of the CDR3: TGTGCCAGCAGCCCGTGGACAGAATACACAGATACGCAGTATTTT. Translation gives CASSPWTEYTDTQYF. The chain employs TRBV7-9 and TRBJ2-3, with D maybe TRBD1 (6 bases). Deletions cut 5 bases from V and 2 bases from J, with 14 bases between. CDR1 is SEHNR and CDR2 is FQNEAQ in the germline V gene (reference sequence). The CDR3 runs 15 residues.

The V gene is TRBV27, the J gene TRBJ2-7, with 7 positions matching TRBD1. This CDR3 has 15 residues. In germline, CDR1 is MNHEY, CDR2 SMNVEV (reference sequence). V gave up 4 bases and J gave up 0 bases; unmatched junction bases: 6. The CDR3 nucleotides are TGTGCCAGCAGTTATCGACAGGGCAGCTCCTACGAGCAGTACTTC. As protein: CASSYRQGSSYEQYF.

This clonotype has just a few counts. V is TRBV19 and J is TRBJ2-7; perhaps TRBD1 as D (7 bases). V lost 5 bases and J lost 7, with 21 bases in between. CDR1 is LNHDA, CDR2 SQIVND, per germline (reference sequence). The CDR3 is made up of 15 amino acids. CDR3 in DNA: TGTGCCAGTAGTCCCCGTCAGGGGGGACTGTGGGAGCAGTACTTC. This encodes CASSPRQGGLWEQYF. Based on the CDR3 plus reference TRBV19 and TRBJ2-7, the full variable domain is DGGITQSPKYLFRKEGQNVTLSCEQNLNHDAMYWYRQDPGQGLRLIYYSQIVNDFQKGDIAEGYSVSREKKESFPLTVTSAQKNPTAFYLCASSPRQGGLWEQYFGPGTRLTVT.

The V and J genes are TRBV6-1 and TRBJ1-5; D unclear. Trimming removed 8 bases at V and 7 bases at J, with 15 bases between. The CDR3 covers 13 residues. Germline V gene sequence: CDR1 MNHNS, CDR2 SASEGT. The CDR3 is CASSTSTRQPQHF. DNA for the CDR3: TGTGCCAGCTCCACATCCACCCGCCAGCCCCAGCATTTT.

At least ten counts were recorded for this clonotype. This chain uses TRBV28 with TRBJ2-5; D remains ambiguous. V lost 2 bases and J 4 bases, leaving 11 bases between the germline ends. The germline CDR1 and CDR2 sequences are MDHEN and SYDVKM. The CDR3 is 14 residues long. CDR3: CASSLQYGGETQYF. The CDR3 nucleotides are TGTGCCAGCAGTTTACAGTATGGCGGAGAGACCCAGTACTTC. The whole variable domain, remainder taken from reference TRBV28 and TRBJ2-5, is DVKVTQSSRYLVKRTGEKVFLECVQDMDHENMFWYRQDPGLGLRLIYFSYDVKMKEKGDIPEGYSVSREKKERFSLILESASTNQTSMYLCASSLQYGGETQYFGPGTRLLVL.

This clonotype was counted a few times. The chain combines TRBV4-2 with TRBJ2-1; 15 bases are a match to TRBD2. This CDR3 is built from 20 residues. Germline loops: CDR1 LGHNA, CDR2 YNFKEQ. V shed 0 bases and J 7 bases; nucleotides not matched to a gene: 13. CDR3: CASSQDFGLAGGSNGNEQFF. The CDR3 bases are TGTGCCAGCAGCCAAGACTTCGGACTAGCGGGAGGGAGCAATGGGAATGAGCAGTTCTTC.

This clonotype was recorded many times. The J gene is TRBJ2-7, the V gene TRBV5-4; the D is unclear. The V gene's germline CDR1 is SGHNT and CDR2 YYREEE (reference sequence). Trimming cost V 2 bases and J 2 bases, with 8 bases left between them. This CDR3 has 13 amino acids. CDR3 nucleotide sequence: TGTGCCAGCAGCTTTGGACGCACCTACGAGCAGTACTTC. This encodes CASSFGRTYEQYF.

This clonotype has only a few counts. V and J are TRBV27 and TRBJ2-1, with TRBD2 matching 8 bases. The CDR3 is 14 amino acids. V shed 8 bases and J 4 bases; nucleotides not matched to a gene: 7. Per the germline V gene, CDR1 is MNHEY and CDR2 is SMNVEV (reference sequence). CDR3 DNA: TGTGCCAGCGCCCTAGCGGGTCCTTACAATGAGCAGTTCTTC. Translation: CASALAGPYNEQFF.